A single T cell receptor beta chain is shown here with its context. The target antigen is unknown. This sample is drawn from a study of T cells expressing NK-cell markers. Study summary: The eight sequenced donors comprised seven who were HCMV-seropositive and one who was seronegative.

Libraries used 5'RACE template switching adding universal primer site and UMIs. TCRdb reworked the 5' RACE reads into one entry per CDR3 protein, no DNA. The sample yields around 110,000 distinct CDR3 sequences, of which the top ten take up approximately 17%. This CDR3 region has 15 residues. Germline V gene lookup returns CDR1 SGDLS and CDR2 YYNGEE. General study findings and limits: In a handful of donors, dominant CD3+CD56+NKG2C+ clonotypes ranked among the top 10 CD8+ clonotypes.

The sequenced sample consisted of blood T cells: a sorted CD56 or NKG2C T cell subset, CD4+ or CD8+ T cells, or bulk PBMC T cells (not recorded which). The chain uses TRBV9 and TRBJ2-4; with no DNA, the TCRdb D assignment of TRBD1 cannot be verified. This clonotype was sampled from a woman between 18 and 75 years old in good health. This CDR3 is CASSVDWGFGNIQYF.